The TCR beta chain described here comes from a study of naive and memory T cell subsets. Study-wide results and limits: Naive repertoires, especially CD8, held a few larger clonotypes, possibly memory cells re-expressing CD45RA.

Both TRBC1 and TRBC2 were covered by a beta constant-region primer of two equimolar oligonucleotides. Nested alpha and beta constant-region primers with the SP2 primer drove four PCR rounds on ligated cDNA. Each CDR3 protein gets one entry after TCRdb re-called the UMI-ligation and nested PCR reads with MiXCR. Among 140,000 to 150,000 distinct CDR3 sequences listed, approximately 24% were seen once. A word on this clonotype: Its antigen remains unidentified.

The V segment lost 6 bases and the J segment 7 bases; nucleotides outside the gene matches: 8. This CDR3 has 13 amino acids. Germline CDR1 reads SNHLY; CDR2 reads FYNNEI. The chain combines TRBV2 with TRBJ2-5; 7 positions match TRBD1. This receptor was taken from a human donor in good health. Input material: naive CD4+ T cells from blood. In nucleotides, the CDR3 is TGTGCCAGCAGCGATGACAGGGTCGGGACCCAGTACTTC. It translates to CASSDDRVGTQYF.